Included here is one T cell receptor (beta chain) sequence, with context. Other DNA variants within this sample encode the same CDR3. This CDR3 comprises 15 residues. V dropped 3 bases and J dropped 2; count of bases not matched to a gene: 2. Per germline, CDR1 LNHNV and CDR2 YYDKDF (reference sequence). Assay: immunoSEQ multiplex PCR; the TCRdb copy retains only in-frame clones and omits some. The data contain around 310,000 clones, roughly nine tenths of them singletons. Donors in Cohort 3 who had recovered were those with two negative PCRs, healthcare professional clearance, or resolution of their symptoms. The source of the sample is a study of blood T cell repertoires in COVID-19. Across the whole study: There were acute and convalescent COVID-19 samples, and they came from the United States, Italy and Spain.

This chain connects TRBV15 to TRBJ1-3; 9 bases align to TRBD1. Sequencing was carried out using PBMCs or T cells enriched from blood (not recorded which). This TCR came from a woman aged 25 to 39 who had recovered from COVID-19. The CDR3 sequence is CATSRDRGTGNTIYF. The CDR3 bases are TGTGCCACCAGCAGGGACAGGGGTACTGGAAACACCATATATTTT.